This is a list of T cell receptor beta chains from one sample in a study of cytomegalovirus exposure and HLA in healthy donors. TCRdb keeps only in-frame clones here, not all; method: immunoSEQ multiplex PCR. The sample consists of about 160,000 clones, roughly 86% of them appearing once. Source material: PBMCs. The source is a man aged 18-30 years in good health and CMV-seropositive. Both conserved end residues are trimmed from each CDR3. Fields, in order: V gene, J gene, CDR3 protein.

>TRBV7-6|TRBJ2-7
ASSLEGGAASGRYEQY
>TRBV28|TRBJ2-6
ASSLGTGVTNVLT
>TRBV19|TRBJ2-7
ASSASRGSYDEQY
>TRBV27|TRBJ1-1
ASSALSRDRGRPMNTEAF
>TRBV25-1|TRBJ2-5
ASSDPGHGGEETQY
>TRBV10-3|TRBJ2-1
AINGGRDYNEQF
>TRBV5-1|TRBJ2-1
ASSFLSQGAYNEQF
>TRBV4-2|TRBJ2-1
ASSQGLGTGDNEQF
>TRBV27|TRBJ2-1
ASSSSAGGGHNEQF
>TRBV7-2|TRBJ2-7
ASSLKGGPDEQY
>TRBV25-1|TRBJ2-7
ASEAVGQYDEQY
>TRBV7-8|TRBJ2-7
ASSKAGGISTEQY
>TRBV19|TRBJ1-2
ASSVGTGMTNYGYT
>TRBV9|TRBJ2-3
ASSVSLADSTDTQY
>TRBV21-1|TRBJ1-2
ASSVSESGTGHVYGYT
>TRBV4-1|TRBJ2-7
ASSQGVTGEYEQY